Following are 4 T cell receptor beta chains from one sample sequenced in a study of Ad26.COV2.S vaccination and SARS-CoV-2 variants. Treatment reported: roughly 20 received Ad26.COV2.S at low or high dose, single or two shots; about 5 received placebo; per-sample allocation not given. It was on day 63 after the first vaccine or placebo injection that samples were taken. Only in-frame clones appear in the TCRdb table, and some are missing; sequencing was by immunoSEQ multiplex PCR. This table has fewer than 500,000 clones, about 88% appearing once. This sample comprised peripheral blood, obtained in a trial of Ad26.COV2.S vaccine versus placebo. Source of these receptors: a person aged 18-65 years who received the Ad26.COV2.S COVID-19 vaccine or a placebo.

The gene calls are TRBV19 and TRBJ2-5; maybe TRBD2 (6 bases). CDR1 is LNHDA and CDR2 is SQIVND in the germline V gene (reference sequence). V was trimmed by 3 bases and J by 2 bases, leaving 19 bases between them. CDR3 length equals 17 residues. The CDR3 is CASSMVRAGRGQETQYF. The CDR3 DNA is TGTGCCAGTAGTATGGTTAGGGCCGGGCGGGGACAAGAGACCCAGTACTTC.

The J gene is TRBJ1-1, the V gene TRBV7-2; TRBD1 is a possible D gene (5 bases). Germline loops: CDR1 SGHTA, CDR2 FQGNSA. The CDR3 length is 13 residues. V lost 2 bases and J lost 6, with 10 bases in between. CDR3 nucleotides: TGTGCCAGCAGCTTACGGGGGTGGGCTGAAGCTTTCTTT. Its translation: CASSLRGWAEAFF.

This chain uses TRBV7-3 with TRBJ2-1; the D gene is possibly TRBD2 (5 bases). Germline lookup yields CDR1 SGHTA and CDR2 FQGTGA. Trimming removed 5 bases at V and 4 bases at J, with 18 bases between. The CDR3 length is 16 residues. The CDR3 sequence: CASSHLATNRYNEQFF. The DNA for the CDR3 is TGTGCCAGCAGCCATCTCGCGACTAATCGATACAATGAGCAGTTCTTC.

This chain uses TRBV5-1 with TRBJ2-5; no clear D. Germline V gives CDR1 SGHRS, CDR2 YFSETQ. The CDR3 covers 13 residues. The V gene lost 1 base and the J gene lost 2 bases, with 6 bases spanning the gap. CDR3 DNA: TGCGCCAGCAGCTTGAGGGCTCAAGAGACCCAGTACTTC. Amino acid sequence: CASSLRAQETQYF.